A single sample is the source of the 9 T cell receptor beta chains below, sequenced in a study of blood T cell repertoires in COVID-19. Produced via immunoSEQ multiplex PCR; TCRdb's table is partial and in-frame only. The sample shows around 68,000 clones, around 90% of them seen only once. Sequenced: peripheral blood. These receptors came from a man aged 45 to 65 with active COVID-19.

The chain employs TRBV11-1 and TRBJ2-7; unclear D gene. With 5 bases removed from V and 7 bases from J, the gap between germline ends came to 18 bases. The CDR3 sequence is 14 residues long. Germline CDR1 and CDR2: SGHAT and FQDESV (reference sequence). For the CDR3, the DNA is TGTGCCAGCAGCCCCCTCGTCGACATACCGGAGCAGTACTTC. Protein product: CASSPLVDIPEQYF.

The CDR3 coding sequence is TGTGCCAGCAGCTTAAGAGACAGGCCCTCTGGGGCCAACGTCCTGACTTTC. Translation gives CASSLRDRPSGANVLTF. The chain has TRBV11-2 and TRBJ2-6, with a tentative D call TRBD1 (6 bases). V was pared by 2 bases and J by 0 bases, with 11 bases between. The CDR3 extends over 17 amino acids. Germline V gene lookup returns CDR1 SGHAT and CDR2 FQNNGV.

Sample share makes this clone medium-sized (0.01 to 0.1%). The chain links TRBV16 to TRBJ1-5; 7 bases fit TRBD1. The CDR3 covers 18 residues. CDR1 and CDR2 from the germline V gene are KGHSY and FQNENV. J gave up 6 bases and V 0 bases, and 14 bases lay outside the gene matches. The CDR3 nucleotides are TGTGCCAGCAGCCAATCGGAAGGAGACAGGGCTGGAAGTCAGCCCCAGCATTTT. It codes for CASSQSEGDRAGSQPQHF.

The rearrangement uses TRBV5-1 and TRBJ1-1; possibly TRBD1 for D (6 bases). CDR1 and CDR2 (germline): SGHRS, YFSETQ. The CDR3 has 13 residues. The V and J ends lost 5 bases and 3 bases respectively, with 11 bases between them. CDR3 sequence (DNA): TGCGCCAGCAGTGCAGGGGCGTACACTGAAGCTTTCTTT. Translated: CASSAGAYTEAFF.

The chain has TRBV10-2 and TRBJ2-1; 13 bases are shared with TRBD2. V was clipped by 7 bases and J by 9 bases; unmatched bases: 9. The CDR3 sequence is 15 residues long. Per germline, CDR1 WSHSY and CDR2 SAAADI. The CDR3 DNA sequence: TGCGCCAGCACCATACTAGCGGGGGGGCCGGGTGAGCAGTTCTTC. Its protein product is CASTILAGGPGEQFF.

This clone was detected a few times. The chain links TRBV7-6 to TRBJ2-3; perhaps TRBD1 as D (6 bases). Looked up from germline, CDR1 is SGHVS and CDR2 is FNYEAQ. This CDR3 comprises 16 residues. The V gene lost 4 bases and the J gene lost 0 bases, with 14 bases spanning the gap. As DNA, the CDR3 is TGTGCCAGCAGCTCAGGGACAACTACTAGCACAGATACGCAGTATTTT. Residues: CASSSGTTTSTDTQYF.

The CDR3 nucleotides read TGTGCCAGCAGCGATCTCGGGGGGAGGCGTGGAAACACCATATATTTT. Protein: CASSDLGGRRGNTIYF. The rearrangement links TRBV9 to TRBJ1-3; possible D gene TRBD1, 5 bases. Germline V lookup: CDR1 SGDLS, CDR2 YYNGEE. The CDR3 consists of 16 residues. The V end lost 3 bases, the J end lost 3 bases, and 16 bases lay between the germline ends.

The V call is TRBV5-1, the J call TRBJ1-2; no definite D call. The germline V gene encodes CDR1 SGHRS and CDR2 YFSETQ. The V gene lost 0 bases and the J gene lost 4 bases, with 10 bases spanning the gap. The CDR3 contains 14 residues. The CDR3 sequence: CASSLDEGLYGYTF. The CDR3 coding sequence is TGCGCCAGCAGCTTGGATGAGGGCCTCTATGGCTACACCTTC.

This chain joins TRBV7-2 and TRBJ2-7, with a tentative D call TRBD2 (7 bases). CDR1 is SGHTA and CDR2 is FQGNSA in the germline V gene. The ends were cut back, 1 base at V and 7 bases at J, with 14 bases in the middle. The CDR3 sequence is 14 residues long. This chain's CDR3 is CASSLDGGAREQYF. In DNA, the CDR3 is TGTGCCAGCAGCTTAGATGGGGGGGCTCGGGAGCAGTACTTC.